Following are 8 T cell receptor beta chains from one sample sequenced in a study of blood T cells in healthy people across ages. A second about 7 to 12 cycle PCR used barcoded and J-beta primers. TCRdb re-analysed the 5' RACE reads in MiXCR, keeping a single row per CDR3 protein. The table shows roughly 700,000 distinct CDR3 sequences, with about 32% occurring only once. The sample taken for sequencing was blood. All receptors come from a woman aged 80 or older in good health.

This clonotype showed up many times. V usage is TRBV20-1 and J usage is TRBJ1-4; no reliable D call. V was pared by 0 bases and J by 0 bases, with 14 bases between. The CDR3 extends over 17 amino acids. Germline assignment: CDR1 DFQATT and CDR2 SNEGSKA (reference sequence). Written as DNA, the CDR3 is TGCAGTGCTAGAGATCGGCGGCAGCCTGCAACTAATGAAAAACTGTTTTTT. Residues: CSARDRRQPATNEKLFF.

This clonotype was counted many times. This rearrangement joins TRBV24-1 to TRBJ1-5, with D tentatively TRBD1 (5 bases). From germline, CDR1 is KGHDR and CDR2 SFDVKD. V gave up 1 base and J gave up 4 bases, with 7 bases separating them. The CDR3 is made up of 14 amino acids. CDR3 sequence: CATSDFGGNQPQHF. CDR3 nucleotides: TGTGCCACCAGTGATTTCGGGGGGAATCAGCCCCAGCATTTT.

The DNA for the CDR3 is TGCAGTGCTCTCCAGGGTCAAGCTTTCTTT. It is translated as CSALQGQAFF. V usage is TRBV20-1 and J usage is TRBJ1-1; a weak D match, TRBD1 (5 bases). This CDR3 region has 10 residues. Germline CDR1 and CDR2: DFQATT and SNEGSKA (reference sequence). Trimming took 5 bases from V and 9 from J, leaving 10 bases between them.

Comments on this clonotype: At one end, the junction sequence differs from germline, possibly due to a read error. The chain employs TRBV7-2 and TRBJ1-2; 7 bases are a match to TRBD1. Germline V CDR1 and CDR2: SGHTA, FQGNSA. CDR3 length equals 17 residues. The CDR3 reads CASSLAHVTGSNYGYTF. CDR3 DNA sequence: TGTGCCAGCAGCCTAGCTCATGTGACAGGGAGTAACTATGGCTACACCTTC.

This clonotype was seen only a few times. This sequence joins TRBV6-1 and TRBJ1-2, with 8 bases that match TRBD1. There are 16 residues in the CDR3. Germline CDR1 and CDR2: MNHNS and SASEGT. V lost 5 bases and J lost 2; bases outside the gene matches: 10. The CDR3 nucleotides are TGTGCCAGCAGTAAAAGGGACAGGCCAACGAACTATGGCTACACCTTC. Its translation is CASSKRDRPTNYGYTF.

This clonotype was seen repeatedly, ten times or more. The genes are TRBV6-5 and TRBJ2-7, with D perhaps matching TRBD1 or TRBD2 (6 bases each). The germline V and J ends were trimmed by 5 bases and 0 bases, with 14 bases remaining between them. This CDR3 comprises 15 residues. Germline assignment: CDR1 MNHEY and CDR2 SVGAGI. The CDR3 is CASSDGGGSSYEQYF. CDR3 coding DNA: TGTGCCAGCAGTGATGGAGGGGGGAGCTCCTACGAGCAGTACTTC.

This clonotype was recorded at least ten times. The chain joins TRBV7-2 to TRBJ1-2, with TRBD1 matching over 7 bases. Germline lookup yields CDR1 SGHTA and CDR2 FQGNSA. This CDR3 has 15 amino acids. The J segment lost 4 bases and the V segment lost 6 bases, leaving 11 bases of the junction unmatched. The CDR3 DNA follows: TGTGCCAGCAGTTCCCCGGGACAGCTATTCTATGGCTACACCTTC. Translating gives CASSSPGQLFYGYTF.

A few counts support this clonotype. The CDR3 region has the DNA TGCGCCAGCATCCTGGGGGCCCACCCTAGCACCGGGGAGCTGTTTTTT. As protein: CASILGAHPSTGELFF. The chain joins TRBV5-1 to TRBJ2-2, with TRBD1 as a possible D gene (6 bases). Trimming shortened V by 6 bases and J by 4 bases, and 19 bases separated the two germline ends. The CDR3 is 16 residues long. Per the germline V gene, CDR1 is SGHRS and CDR2 is YFSETQ.